These 24 T cell receptor beta chains came from one sample sequenced in a study of T cells after yellow fever vaccination. TCRdb called the 5' RACE reads again in MiXCR, with one record for every CDR3 protein. Here the sample spans 4,500 to 6,500 distinct CDR3 sequences, about 6% being singletons. The sequenced sample was PBMCs, either bulk or a sorted T-cell subset (CD4+, CD8+, memory, or dextramer-sorted; not recorded which), obtained about 2 weeks after the first yellow fever vaccination. The receptors stem from a young man who received the YFV17D yellow fever vaccine.

This clonotype was detected many times. This sequence joins TRBV6-5 and TRBJ2-7, with D hard to call. V was clipped by 4 bases and J by 4 bases, with 11 bases between them. Germline-derived CDR1 and CDR2 are MNHEY and SVGAGI. This CDR3 is built from 13 residues. The chain's CDR3 is CASSFGHSYEQYV. The CDR3 bases are TGTGCCAGCAGTTTCGGGCATTCATACGAGCAGTACGTC.

This clonotype was seen ten or more times. The chain links TRBV4-3 to TRBJ1-2, with D uncertain. The CDR3 runs 15 residues. Deletions cut 4 bases from V and 0 bases from J, with 12 bases between. The germline gives CDR1 LGHNA, CDR2 YSLEER. The CDR3 DNA reads TGCGCCAGCAGCCCGTACCAGACGACTAACTATGGCTACACCTTC. Translating it yields CASSPYQTTNYGYTF.

This clonotype was recorded many times. This chain uses TRBV19 with TRBJ1-5; 7 bases align to TRBD1. The CDR3 consists of 19 residues. V was pared by 4 bases and J by 0 bases, with 15 bases of the junction left unmatched. Germline lookup yields CDR1 LNHDA and CDR2 SQIVND (reference sequence). CDR3 coding DNA: TGTGCCAGTAGTACACTTTTCCAGGGGGGGGGTTATAGCAATCAGCCCCAGCATTTT. Protein sequence: CASSTLFQGGGYSNQPQHF.

This clonotype was seen ten or more times. The chain links TRBV5-1 to TRBJ1-2, with a weak D call TRBD1 (5 bases). Trimming removed 3 bases at V and 1 base at J, with 7 bases between. The CDR3 extends over 13 amino acids. Germline-derived CDR1 and CDR2 are SGHRS and YFSETQ. The CDR3 sequence is CASSSQGNYGYTF. In DNA, the CDR3 is TGCGCCAGCAGCTCCCAGGGTAACTATGGCTACACCTTC.

In this sample, this clonotype turned up many times. A junction end diverges from the germline sequence, so it may reflect a read error. The chain uses TRBV7-7 and TRBJ1-1, with D unresolved. The germline V gene has CDR1 SSHAT and CDR2 FNYEAQ (reference sequence). The CDR3 spans 13 residues. CDR3 protein: CASSSNPATEAFF. The CDR3 bases are TGTGCTAGCAGCTCGAATCCAGCCACTGAAGCTTTCTTT.

CDR3 in amino acids: CASSSWTPYEQYF. The CDR3 nucleotides read TGTGCCAGCAGCTCCTGGACCCCCTACGAGCAGTACTTC. The rearrangement links TRBV6-2 or TRBV6-3 to TRBJ2-7; D uncertain. Trimming pared 6 bases from V and 2 bases from J, leaving 11 bases between. CDR3 length: 13 residues. Germline CDR1 reads MNHEY; CDR2 reads SVGEGT.

This clonotype came up many times. The rearrangement uses TRBV24-1 and TRBJ2-2; tentatively, D is TRBD2 (5 bases). Germline assignment: CDR1 KGHDR and CDR2 SFDVKD. V was pared by 4 bases and J by 4 bases, with 12 bases between. The CDR3 is 15 amino acids. The CDR3 protein is CATSEVGRATGELFF. The CDR3 DNA sequence: TGTGCCACCAGTGAGGTCGGGCGGGCCACCGGGGAGCTGTTTTTT.

This clonotype was seen many times. The rearrangement links TRBV12-3 or TRBV12-4 to TRBJ2-3, with D unresolved. This CDR3 is built from 12 residues. The V end lost 3 bases, the J end lost 5 bases, and 6 bases lay between the germline ends. The CDR3 region is CASSFRVDTQYF. As DNA, the CDR3 is TGTGCCAGCAGTTTCAGAGTAGATACGCAGTATTTT.

In this sample, this clonotype turned up many times. V usage is TRBV5-1 and J usage is TRBJ1-2; no reliable D call. There are 14 residues in the CDR3. V was shortened by 7 bases and J by 4 bases, with 17 bases between the two germline ends. The germline V gene has CDR1 SGHRS and CDR2 YFSETQ. The CDR3 DNA sequence: TGCGCCAGCGGGCGGATGGCATCGGCCTATGGCTACACCTTC. As protein: CASGRMASAYGYTF.

This clonotype was found many times. The chain recombines TRBV12-3 or TRBV12-4 with TRBJ1-1; D unclear. The V end lost 3 bases, the J end lost 5 bases, and 19 bases lay between the germline ends. The CDR3 consists of 16 residues. CDR3 sequence: CASSFPTGLRETEAFF. The CDR3 DNA follows: TGTGCCAGCAGTTTTCCCACCGGGCTGAGGGAGACTGAAGCTTTCTTT.

There are many counts of this clonotype. This chain connects TRBV7-9 to TRBJ2-7; D call uncertain. V was pared by 4 bases and J by 2 bases, with 12 bases between. CDR1 and CDR2 (germline): SEHNR, FQNEAQ (reference sequence). This CDR3 is built from 14 residues. In DNA, the CDR3 is TGTGCCAGCAGCTCCCCGGTCGAGCCCTACGAGCAGTACGTC. Protein product: CASSSPVEPYEQYV.

This clonotype appeared many times. The chain couples TRBV7-9 to TRBJ2-1, with TRBD2 matching over 12 bases. The CDR3 is 15 amino acids. Germline lookup yields CDR1 SEHNR and CDR2 FQNEAQ (reference sequence). The ends lost 5 bases at V and 4 bases at J; junction bases unmatched: 3. CDR3 amino acids: CASSPTSGGYNEQFF. The CDR3, as DNA: TGTGCCAGCAGCCCAACTAGCGGGGGGTACAATGAGCAGTTCTTC.

This clonotype was picked up many times. The rearrangement uses TRBV12-3 or TRBV12-4 and TRBJ2-5; D may correspond to TRBD1 or TRBD2 (5 bases each). CDR3 length: 11 residues. V was clipped by 9 bases and J by 5 bases, with 10 bases between them. This chain's CDR3 is CASGTRETQYF. Written as DNA, the CDR3 is TGTGCCAGTGGGACCCGGGAGACCCAGTACTTC.

V and J are TRBV5-6 and TRBJ2-1, with TRBD2 as a possible D gene (5 bases). V dropped 4 bases and J dropped 6 bases, with 14 bases sitting between them. CDR1 is SGHDT and CDR2 is YYEEEE in the germline V gene. The CDR3 loop spans 14 amino acids. This chain's CDR3 is CASSPEGLCNEQFF. In nucleotides, the CDR3 is TGTGCCAGCAGCCCCGAGGGCCTCTGCAATGAGCAGTTCTTC.

This clonotype has a count of ten or more. This chain links TRBV7-9 with TRBJ2-7; tentatively, D is TRBD1 (6 bases). Trimming took 4 bases from V and 6 from J, leaving 25 bases between them. The CDR3 consists of 17 residues. Germline V lookup: CDR1 SEHNR, CDR2 FQNEAQ (reference sequence). The CDR3 DNA reads as TGTGCCAGCAGCTCCCCTCGGGACACCCTACTTCGAGGCGAGCAGTACGTC. As protein: CASSSPRDTLLRGEQYV.

About this clonotype: One junction end disagrees with the germline gene, perhaps due to a read error. The chain couples TRBV3-1 to TRBJ1-3, with no clear D. Germline CDR1 reads LGHDT; CDR2 reads YNNKEL (reference sequence). CDR3 size: 13 residues. CDR3 DNA: TGTGCCAGCAGCCGACTGGACGGGGAGTTTTTTTTTTTT. Translation gives CASSRLDGEFFFF.

This clonotype appeared many times. The chain joins TRBV19 to TRBJ2-5; 13 nucleotides agree with TRBD2. Germline V gene data show CDR1 as LNHDA and CDR2 as SQIVND (reference sequence). J lost 5 bases, V lost 6 bases, and 6 bases had no gene match. CDR3 length: 15 residues. CDR3 residues: CASSLTSGGFETQYF. The DNA for the CDR3 is TGTGCCAGTAGCTTGACTAGCGGGGGGTTTGAGACCCAGTACTTC. Full variable domain (missing parts from reference TRBV19 and TRBJ2-5): DGGITQSPKYLFRKEGQNVTLSCEQNLNHDAMYWYRQDPGQGLRLIYYSQIVNDFQKGDIAEGYSVSREKKESFPLTVTSAQKNPTAFYLCASSLTSGGFETQYFGPGTRLLVL.

This clonotype was counted ten times or more. The V and J genes are TRBV6-5 and TRBJ2-3; possible D gene TRBD2, 8 bases. Per the germline V gene, CDR1 is MNHEY and CDR2 is SVGAGI. The germline V and J ends were trimmed by 10 bases and 5 bases, with 34 bases remaining between them. The CDR3 spans 19 residues. The CDR3 coding sequence is TGTGCCACCGGTTTCCGGGAGGGTGGGGCAGACAGGGAAGGAGATACGCAGTATTTT. This encodes CATGFREGGADREGDTQYF.

The chain has TRBV5-1 and TRBJ2-5, with D uncertain. The CDR3 runs 15 residues. Between the trimmed V and J ends, which lost 3 bases and 5 bases, there was a span of 17 bases. The V gene's germline CDR1 is SGHRS and CDR2 YFSETQ. The DNA of the CDR3 is TGCGCCAGCAGCTCGAGGCTGGGCTGTTGGGAGACCCAGTACTTC. Its translation: CASSSRLGCWETQYF.

The chain recombines TRBV5-6 with TRBJ2-1; D unresolved. The CDR3 has 14 amino acids. V shed 7 bases and J shed 5 bases, with 16 bases lying between them. The V gene's germline CDR1 is SGHDT and CDR2 YYEEEE. CDR3 sequence reads: CASGPEVRHNEQFF. CDR3 nucleotides: TGTGCCAGCGGCCCCGAGGTCCGGCACAATGAGCAGTTCTTC.

This clonotype occurred many times. The chain is built from TRBV29-1 and TRBJ2-1, with TRBD2 as a possible D gene (5 bases). Trimming shortened V by 4 bases and J by 8 bases, and 15 bases separated the two germline ends. The germline V gene has CDR1 SQVTM and CDR2 ANQGSEA. CDR3 length: 13 residues. The CDR3, as DNA: TGCAGCGTTGTTCCCATCCTCGGGGATGAGCAGTTCTTC. This gives the protein CSVVPILGDEQFF.

This clonotype was counted many times. The chain is built from TRBV6-1 and TRBJ1-4; tentative D call: TRBD1 (5 bases). CDR3 length: 15 residues. Trimming took 6 bases from V and 10 from J, leaving 21 bases between them. Germline V gene data show CDR1 as MNHNS and CDR2 as SASEGT. CDR3 nucleotide sequence: TGTGCCAGCAGAACGGACCTCCACCCGAGGGGAAAACTGTTTTTT. Its protein product is CASRTDLHPRGKLFF.

This clonotype showed up many times. The J gene is TRBJ1-5, the V gene TRBV12-3 or TRBV12-4; 7 bases are a match to TRBD1. CDR3 length: 17 residues. V was clipped by 5 bases and J by 4 bases; unmatched bases: 14. The CDR3 DNA reads TGTGCCAGCAGTCCGGGACAGAGGAGAGGTTTAAATCAGCCCCAGCATTTT. This encodes CASSPGQRRGLNQPQHF.

This clonotype was picked up many times. The chain links TRBV19 to TRBJ2-3; perhaps TRBD2 as D (5 bases). The CDR3 has 15 amino acids. Trimming left V 8 bases short and J 3 bases short, with 18 bases between. Germline lookup yields CDR1 LNHDA and CDR2 SQIVND (reference sequence). The CDR3 DNA reads as TGTGCCAGTCGACCACTAGTTCGTGGGACAGATACGCAGTATTTT. Encoded protein: CASRPLVRGTDTQYF.